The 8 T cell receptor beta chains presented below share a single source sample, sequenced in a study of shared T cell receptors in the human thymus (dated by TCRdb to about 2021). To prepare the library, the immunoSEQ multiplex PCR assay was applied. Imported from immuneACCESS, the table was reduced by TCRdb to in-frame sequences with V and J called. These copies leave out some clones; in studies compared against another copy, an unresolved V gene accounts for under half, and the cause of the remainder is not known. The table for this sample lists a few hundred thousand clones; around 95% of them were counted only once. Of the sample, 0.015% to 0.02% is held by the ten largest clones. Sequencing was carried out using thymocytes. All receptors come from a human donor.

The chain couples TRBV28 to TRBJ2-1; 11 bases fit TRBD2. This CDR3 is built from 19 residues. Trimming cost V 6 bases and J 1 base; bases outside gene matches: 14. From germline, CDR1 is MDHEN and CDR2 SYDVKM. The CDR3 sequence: CASRAVSGRAGMSYNEQFF. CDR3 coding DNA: TGTGCCAGCAGGGCTGTTAGCGGGAGGGCCGGGATGTCCTACAATGAGCAGTTCTTC.

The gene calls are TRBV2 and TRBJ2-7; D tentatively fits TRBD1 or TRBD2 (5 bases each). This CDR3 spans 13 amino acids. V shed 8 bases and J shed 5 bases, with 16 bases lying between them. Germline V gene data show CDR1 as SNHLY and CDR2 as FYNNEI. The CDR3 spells CASSGTGTDEQYF. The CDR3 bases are TGTGCCAGCTCCGGGACGGGCACCGACGAGCAGTACTTC.

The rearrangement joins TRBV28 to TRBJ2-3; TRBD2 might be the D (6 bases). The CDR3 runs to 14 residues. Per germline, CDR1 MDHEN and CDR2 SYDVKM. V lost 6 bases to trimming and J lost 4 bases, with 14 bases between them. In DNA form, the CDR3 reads TGTGCCAGCAGACGGGGGATTTCCCCAGATACGCAGTATTTT. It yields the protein CASRRGISPDTQYF.

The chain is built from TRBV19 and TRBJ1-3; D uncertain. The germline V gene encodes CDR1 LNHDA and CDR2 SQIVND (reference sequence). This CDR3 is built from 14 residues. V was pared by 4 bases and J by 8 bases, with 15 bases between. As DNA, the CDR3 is TGTGCCAGTAGTAAGTCCCCCGAGCGCGACACCATATATTTT. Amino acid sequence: CASSKSPERDTIYF.

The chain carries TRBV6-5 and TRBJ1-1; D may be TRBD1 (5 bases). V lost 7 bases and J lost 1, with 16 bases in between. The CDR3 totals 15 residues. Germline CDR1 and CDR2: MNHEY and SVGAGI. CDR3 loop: CASKTDGAGNTEAFF. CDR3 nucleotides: TGTGCCAGCAAAACCGACGGGGCTGGGAACACTGAAGCTTTCTTT.

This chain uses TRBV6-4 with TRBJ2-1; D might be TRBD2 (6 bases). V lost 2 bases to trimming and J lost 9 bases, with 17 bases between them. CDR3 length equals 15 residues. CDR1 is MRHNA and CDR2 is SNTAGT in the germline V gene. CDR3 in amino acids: CASSDRSGAGGEQFF. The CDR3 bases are TGTGCCAGCAGTGACCGGAGCGGAGCGGGCGGTGAGCAGTTCTTC.

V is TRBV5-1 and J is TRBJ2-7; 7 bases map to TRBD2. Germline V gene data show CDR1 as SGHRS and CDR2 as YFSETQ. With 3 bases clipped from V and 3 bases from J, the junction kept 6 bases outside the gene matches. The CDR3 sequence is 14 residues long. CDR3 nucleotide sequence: TGCGCCAGCAGCTGGACTAGTAAACACTACGAGCAGTACTTC. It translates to CASSWTSKHYEQYF. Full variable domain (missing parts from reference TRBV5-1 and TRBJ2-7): KAGVTQTPRYLIKTRGQQVTLSCSPISGHRSVSWYQQTPGQGLQFLFEYFSETQRNKGNFPGRFSGRQFSNSRSEMNVSTLELGDSALYLCASSWTSKHYEQYFGPGTRLTVT.

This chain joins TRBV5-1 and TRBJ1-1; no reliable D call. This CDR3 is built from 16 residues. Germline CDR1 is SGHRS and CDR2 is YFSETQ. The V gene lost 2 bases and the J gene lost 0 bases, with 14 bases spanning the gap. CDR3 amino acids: CASSFGSQLLNTEAFF. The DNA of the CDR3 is TGCGCCAGCAGCTTTGGGTCCCAGTTATTGAACACTGAAGCTTTCTTT.